These T cell receptor beta chains were read from a single sample in a study of blood T cell repertoires in COVID-19. Clones were read by immunoSEQ multiplex PCR, and TCRdb kept only the in-frame ones, dropping some. The sample consists of roughly 260,000 clones, 70% to 90% of them appearing once. Sequencing was done on a sample of peripheral blood. The receptors shown here come from a woman aged 45-65 years with acute or convalescent COVID-19. CDR3s include the opening cysteine and the closing phenylalanine or tryptophan. The order of the fields is CDR3 protein, CDR3 DNA, J gene, V gene, D gene, clone size. A D gene is named only where the DNA matches it firmly. The size field is filled for only some rows; it gives once, few, many or a size class.

CDR3: CATRTSGRAGTGELFF
DNA: TGCGCCACCCGGACTAGCGGGAGGGCGGGCACCGGGGAGCTGTTTTTT
J: TRBJ2-2
V: TRBV5-1
D: TRBD2
size: -

CDR3: CASSQVRQGGVTEAFF
DNA: TGTGCCAGCAGCCAAGTCCGACAGGGTGGTGTCACTGAAGCTTTCTTT
J: TRBJ1-1
V: TRBV4-2
D: TRBD1
size: -

CDR3: CASSLLGQLNTEAFF
DNA: TGTGCCAGCAGTTTATTGGGGCAGCTAAACACTGAAGCTTTCTTT
J: TRBJ1-1
V: TRBV27
D: -
size: -

CDR3: CASNQVWPGNTIYF
DNA: TGTGCCAGCAACCAAGTCTGGCCTGGAAACACCATATATTTT
J: TRBJ1-3
V: TRBV3-1/TRBV3-2
D: -
size: -

CDR3: CASSPRTGSINEQFF
DNA: TGTGCCAGCTCACCACGGACAGGGAGTATCAATGAGCAGTTCTTC
J: TRBJ2-1
V: TRBV18
D: TRBD1
size: -

CDR3: CASNPGLDGDEQFF
DNA: TGTGCCAGTAACCCAGGGCTAGATGGTGATGAGCAGTTCTTC
J: TRBJ2-1
V: TRBV27
D: -
size: -

CDR3: CASRTGQPHEQFF
DNA: TGTGCCAGCAGAACGGGACAGCCTCATGAGCAGTTCTTC
J: TRBJ2-1
V: TRBV28
D: TRBD1
size: -

CDR3: CASSLRPTDRLNEQFF
DNA: TGCGCCAGCAGCCTTCGCCCGACGGACAGGTTGAATGAGCAGTTCTTC
J: TRBJ2-1
V: TRBV4-1
D: TRBD1
size: -

CDR3: CASSLYRGQGQPQHF
DNA: TGTGCCAGCAGTTTATACAGGGGGCAGGGTCAGCCCCAGCATTTT
J: TRBJ1-5
V: TRBV28
D: TRBD1
size: -

CDR3: CASSSFDTGYTF
DNA: TGTGCCAGTAGTTCCTTCGACACTGGCTACACCTTC
J: TRBJ1-2
V: TRBV19
D: -
size: once

CDR3: CSVESSGTETQYF
DNA: TGCAGCGTTGAATCTAGCGGGACAGAGACCCAGTACTTC
J: TRBJ2-5
V: TRBV29-1
D: TRBD2
size: -

CDR3: CASSPGGQNYNSPLHF
DNA: TGCGCCAGCAGCCCCGGGGGACAGAACTATAATTCACCCCTCCACTTT
J: TRBJ1-6
V: TRBV5-1
D: TRBD1
size: -

CDR3: CASSSPLLREGRGYTF
DNA: TGTGCCAGCAGCTCCCCCCTCCTCAGGGAAGGAAGGGGCTACACCTTC
J: TRBJ1-2
V: TRBV5-6
D: -
size: -

CDR3: CASSVSPGQGNSPLHF
DNA: TGTGCCAGCAGCGTATCACCGGGACAGGGAAATTCACCCCTCCACTTT
J: TRBJ1-6
V: TRBV9
D: TRBD1
size: once

CDR3: CASSLPTNTGELFF
DNA: TGTGCCAGCAGCCTACCCACGAACACCGGGGAGCTGTTTTTT
J: TRBJ2-2
V: TRBV7-9
D: -
size: -

CDR3: CAGAVTGELFF
DNA: TGTGCCGGGGCAGTCACCGGGGAGCTGTTTTTT
J: TRBJ2-2
V: TRBV3-1/TRBV3-2
D: -
size: -

CDR3: CASSPKQGSSGNTIYF
DNA: TGTGCCAGCAGCCCTAAACAGGGGTCCTCTGGAAACACCATATATTTT
J: TRBJ1-3
V: TRBV9
D: TRBD1
size: once

CDR3: CASSYSTGEKNYGYTF
DNA: TGTGCCAGCAGTTACTCTACAGGGGAGAAGAACTATGGCTACACCTTC
J: TRBJ1-2
V: TRBV6-5
D: TRBD1
size: -

CDR3: CASSPEGGRRPQHF
DNA: TGTGCCAGCAGTCCAGAAGGGGGACGCCGTCCCCAGCATTTT
J: TRBJ1-5
V: TRBV28
D: -
size: -

CDR3: CASSPTGGFNYGYTF
DNA: TGTGCCAGCAGTCCGACAGGGGGATTCAACTATGGCTACACCTTC
J: TRBJ1-2
V: TRBV6-5
D: TRBD1
size: -

CDR3: CASSQGSQAYNSPLHF
DNA: TGTGCCAGCAGCCAAGGTTCACAGGCCTATAATTCACCCCTCCACTTT
J: TRBJ1-6
V: TRBV4-2
D: -
size: few

CDR3: CASSRGQGYNEQFF
DNA: TGTGCCAGCAGTCGGGGACAGGGCTACAATGAGCAGTTCTTC
J: TRBJ2-1
V: TRBV6-5
D: TRBD1
size: once

CDR3: CASSVRLAGAGEQYF
DNA: TGTGCCAGCAGCGTTAGACTAGCGGGAGCCGGCGAGCAGTACTTC
J: TRBJ2-7
V: TRBV9
D: TRBD2
size: -

CDR3: CASSLGGEKLFF
DNA: TGTGCCAGCAGTCTGGGAGGCGAAAAACTGTTTTTT
J: TRBJ1-4
V: TRBV2
D: -
size: -

CDR3: CASRGRAGRTYEQYF
DNA: TGCGCCAGCAGGGGGAGGGCCGGAAGAACCTACGAGCAGTACTTC
J: TRBJ2-7
V: TRBV10-1
D: TRBD2
size: -

CDR3: CASSLVTRDEQYF
DNA: TGTGCCAGCAGCCTTGTAACTCGGGACGAGCAGTACTTC
J: TRBJ2-7
V: TRBV3-1/TRBV3-2
D: -
size: -

CDR3: CASSGARSYNSPLHF
DNA: TGTGCCAGCAGTGGGGCTCGATCCTATAATTCACCCCTCCACTTT
J: TRBJ1-6
V: TRBV2
D: -
size: -

CDR3: CASSFVELVAGELFF
DNA: TGTGCCAGCAGCTTTGTAGAATTGGTCGCCGGGGAGCTGTTTTTT
J: TRBJ2-2
V: TRBV7-9
D: -
size: -

CDR3: CASSYSWRGGATEAFF
DNA: TGTGCCAGCAGTTACTCGTGGAGGGGAGGGGCCACTGAAGCTTTCTTT
J: TRBJ1-1
V: TRBV6-5
D: -
size: -